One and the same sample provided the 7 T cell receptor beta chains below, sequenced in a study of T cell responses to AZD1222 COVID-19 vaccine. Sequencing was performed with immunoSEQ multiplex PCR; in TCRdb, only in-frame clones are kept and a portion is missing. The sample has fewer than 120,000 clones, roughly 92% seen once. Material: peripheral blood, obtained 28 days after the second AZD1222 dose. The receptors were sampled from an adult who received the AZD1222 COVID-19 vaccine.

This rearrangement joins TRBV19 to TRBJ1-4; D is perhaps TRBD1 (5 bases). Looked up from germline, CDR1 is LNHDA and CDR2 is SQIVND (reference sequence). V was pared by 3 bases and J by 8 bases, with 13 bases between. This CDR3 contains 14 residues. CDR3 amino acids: CASSILRGGEKLFF. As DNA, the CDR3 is TGTGCCAGTAGTATTCTGCGGGGCGGAGAAAAACTGTTTTTT.

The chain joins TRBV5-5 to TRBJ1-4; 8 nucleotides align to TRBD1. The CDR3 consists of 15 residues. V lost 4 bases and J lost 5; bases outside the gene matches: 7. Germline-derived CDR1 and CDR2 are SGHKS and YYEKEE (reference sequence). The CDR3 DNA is TGTGCCAGCAGCCTCTCCGGGACAGGCAATGAAAAACTGTTTTTT. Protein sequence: CASSLSGTGNEKLFF.

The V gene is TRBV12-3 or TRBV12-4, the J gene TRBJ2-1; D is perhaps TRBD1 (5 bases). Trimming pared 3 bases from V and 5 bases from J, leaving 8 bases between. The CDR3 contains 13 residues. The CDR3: CASSFSGNNEQFF. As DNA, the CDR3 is TGTGCCAGCAGTTTCTCAGGGAACAATGAGCAGTTCTTC.

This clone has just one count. Here the CDR3 reads CASLEFGEKLFF. As DNA, the CDR3 is TGTGCCAGCCTTGAGTTTGGTGAAAAACTGTTTTTT. The chain is built from TRBV2 and TRBJ1-4; D uncertain. Trimming removed 8 bases from V and 7 bases from J, with 11 bases in between. CDR3 length equals 12 residues. Germline lookup yields CDR1 SNHLY and CDR2 FYNNEI.

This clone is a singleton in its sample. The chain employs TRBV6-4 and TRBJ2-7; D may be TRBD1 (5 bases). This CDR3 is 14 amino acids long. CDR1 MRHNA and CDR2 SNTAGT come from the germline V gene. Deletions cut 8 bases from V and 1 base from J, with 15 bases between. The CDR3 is CASSSLRQSYEQYF. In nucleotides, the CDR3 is TGTGCCAGCTCAAGCCTGAGACAGTCCTACGAGCAGTACTTC.

The chain's CDR3 is CASSEGARSGNTIYF. The CDR3, as DNA: TGTGCCAGCAGTGAAGGGGCCCGCTCTGGAAACACCATATATTTT. The chain is built from TRBV25-1 and TRBJ1-3; weak D call: TRBD1 (5 bases). Trimming shortened V by 2 bases and J by 0 bases, and 8 bases separated the two germline ends. Germline V gene lookup returns CDR1 MGHDK and CDR2 SYGVNS. The CDR3 totals 15 residues.

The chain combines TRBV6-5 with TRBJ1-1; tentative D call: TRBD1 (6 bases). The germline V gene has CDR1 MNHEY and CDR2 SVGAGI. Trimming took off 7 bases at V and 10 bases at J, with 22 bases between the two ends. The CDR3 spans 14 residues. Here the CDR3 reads CASTPGDERAGAFF. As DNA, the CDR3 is TGTGCCAGCACCCCAGGGGATGAGAGAGCAGGAGCTTTCTTT.